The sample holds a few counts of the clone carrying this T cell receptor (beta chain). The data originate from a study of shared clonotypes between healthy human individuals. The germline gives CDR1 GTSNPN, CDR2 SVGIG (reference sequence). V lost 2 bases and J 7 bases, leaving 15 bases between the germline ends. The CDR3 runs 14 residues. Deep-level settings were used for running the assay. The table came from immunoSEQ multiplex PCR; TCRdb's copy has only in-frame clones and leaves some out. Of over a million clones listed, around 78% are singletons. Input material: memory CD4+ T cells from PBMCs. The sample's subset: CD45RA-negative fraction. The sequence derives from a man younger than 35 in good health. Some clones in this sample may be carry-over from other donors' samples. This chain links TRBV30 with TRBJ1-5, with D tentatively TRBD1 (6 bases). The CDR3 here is CAWSRGGPRQPQHF. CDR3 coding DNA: TGTGCCTGGAGTAGGGGGGGCCCCAGGCAGCCCCAGCATTTT.